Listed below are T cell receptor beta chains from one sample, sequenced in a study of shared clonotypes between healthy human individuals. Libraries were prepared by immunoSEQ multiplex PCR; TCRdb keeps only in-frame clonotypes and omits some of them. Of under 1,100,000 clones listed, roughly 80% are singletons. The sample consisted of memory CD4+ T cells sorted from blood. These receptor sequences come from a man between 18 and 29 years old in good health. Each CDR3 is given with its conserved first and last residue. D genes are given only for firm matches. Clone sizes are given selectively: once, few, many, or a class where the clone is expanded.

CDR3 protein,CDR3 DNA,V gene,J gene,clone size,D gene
CASRVILPGNEQFF,TGTGCCAGCAGGGTCATATTACCCGGGAATGAGCAGTTCTTC,TRBV6-1,TRBJ2-1,NA,NA
CASSLVWLLETQYF,TGTGCCAGCAGCTTAGTGTGGTTACTAGAGACCCAGTACTTC,TRBV7-2,TRBJ2-5,many,NA
CASSLELDRTTDTQYF,TGCGCCAGCAGCTTGGAACTGGACAGGACCACAGATACGCAGTATTTT,TRBV5-1,TRBJ2-3,NA,TRBD1
CASSRLLTESAFF,TGTGCCAGCTCACGTTTGTTAACGGAGAGCGCTTTCTTT,TRBV18,TRBJ1-1,few,NA
CASRAAGGAGYEQYF,TGTGCCAGCCGGGCCGCGGGGGGGGCCGGCTACGAGCAGTACTTC,TRBV7-2,TRBJ2-7,NA,TRBD2
CANSKGDSYEQYF,TGTGCCAACAGTAAAGGGGACTCCTACGAGCAGTACTTC,TRBV10-3,TRBJ2-7,NA,NA
CATSFAFNQPQHF,TGTGCCACCAGCTTTGCTTTTAATCAGCCCCAGCATTTT,TRBV15,TRBJ1-5,NA,NA
CSNSDEQYF,TGCAGCAACTCCGACGAGCAGTACTTC,TRBV29-1,TRBJ2-7,NA,NA
CASKGGSSYNSPLHF,TGTGCCAGCAAGGGGGGGAGCTCCTATAATTCACCCCTCCACTTT,TRBV28,TRBJ1-6,NA,NA
CASSRWTGGDEQFF,TGCGCCAGCAGCCGCTGGACAGGGGGCGATGAGCAGTTCTTC,TRBV5-1,TRBJ2-1,NA,TRBD1
CASSPGPITIGEKLFF,TGCGCCAGCAGTCCGGGGCCTATAACAATCGGTGAAAAACTGTTTTTT,TRBV4-3,TRBJ1-4,NA,NA
CARALGGVISGANVLTF,TGTGCCAGAGCGCTCGGGGGTGTTATCTCTGGGGCCAACGTCCTGACTTTC,TRBV7-2,TRBJ2-6,once,NA
CASTDSGHNYGYTF,TGTGCCAGCACCGACAGCGGACATAACTATGGCTACACCTTC,TRBV6-5,TRBJ1-2,NA,NA
CASSQMWVKDDGYTF,TGCGCCAGCAGTCAAATGTGGGTTAAAGATGATGGCTACACCTTC,TRBV23-1,TRBJ1-2,NA,NA
CASRWDSTGNTIYF,TGCGCCAGCAGGTGGGACAGCACTGGAAACACCATATATTTT,TRBV5-1,TRBJ1-3,few,TRBD1
CASSPQYLGSEETQYF,TGTGCCAGCAGCCCCCAATACTTGGGGAGCGAAGAGACCCAGTACTTC,TRBV7-9,TRBJ2-5,NA,NA
CASSQVYSGGGHLTDTQYF,TGCGCCAGCAGCCAAGTTTACAGTGGAGGGGGGCATCTCACAGATACGCAGTATTTT,TRBV4-1,TRBJ2-3,NA,NA
CASSLESAGGGEKLFF,TGCGCCAGCAGCTTGGAGTCGGCAGGGGGAGGGGAAAAACTGTTTTTT,TRBV5-1,TRBJ1-4,NA,TRBD1
CSAFGIGEQFF,TGCAGTGCTTTCGGAATCGGGGAGCAGTTCTTC,TRBV20-1,TRBJ2-1,NA,NA
CASSSPGQGGGKKEKLFF,TGTGCCAGCAGCTCACCGGGACAGGGAGGTGGAAAAAAGGAAAAACTGTTTTTT,TRBV5-4,TRBJ1-4,NA,TRBD1
CASSPHMEETQYF,TGTGCCAGCAGTCCCCATATGGAGGAGACCCAGTACTTC,TRBV6-5,TRBJ2-5,NA,NA
CASSPRTAVNTEAFF,TGCGCCAGCAGCCCACGGACAGCCGTGAACACTGAAGCTTTCTTT,TRBV5-1,TRBJ1-1,once,NA
CASSSTGVVQETQYF,TGTGCCAGCAGCTCTACAGGGGTGGTCCAAGAGACCCAGTACTTC,TRBV7-9,TRBJ2-5,NA,TRBD1
CASSPTQGGGANVLTF,TGTGCCAGCAGCCCTACTCAGGGCGGTGGGGCCAACGTCCTGACTTTC,TRBV2,TRBJ2-6,NA,NA
CASSPKGWTDYGYTF,TGTGCCAGCAGTCCCAAGGGATGGACAGACTATGGCTACACCTTC,TRBV28,TRBJ1-2,NA,NA
CASSPLQDRYEQYF,TGTGCCAGCAGCCCCCTGCAAGATAGGTACGAGCAGTACTTC,TRBV11-2,TRBJ2-7,NA,NA
CASSFQDRDHSPLHF,TGTGCCAGCAGCTTCCAGGACAGGGACCATTCACCCCTCCACTTT,TRBV11-1,TRBJ1-6,NA,TRBD1
CASSYDGGVGSPLHF,TGTGCCAGCAGTTACGACGGAGGGGTAGGCTCACCCCTCCACTTT,TRBV6-5,TRBJ1-6,NA,NA
CASRRGDPTGPQETQYF,TGTGCCAGCAGACGTGGGGACCCGACAGGGCCCCAAGAGACCCAGTACTTC,TRBV5-4,TRBJ2-5,NA,TRBD1
CASQMSIGSTDTQYF,TGTGCCAGCCAAATGAGTATAGGATCGACGGATACGCAGTATTTT,TRBV18,TRBJ2-3,NA,NA
CAWSIKFREQYF,TGTGCCTGGAGTATCAAGTTTAGGGAGCAGTACTTC,TRBV30,TRBJ2-7,NA,NA
CASSRLRDRGRCGRGYTF,TGTGCCAGCAGTCGCCTCCGGGACAGGGGTAGATGCGGGCGTGGCTACACCTTC,TRBV6-7,TRBJ1-2,NA,TRBD1
CASSPFGVSNEKLFF,TGTGCCAGCAGTCCCTTCGGGGTGTCTAATGAAAAACTGTTTTTT,TRBV28,TRBJ1-4,NA,NA
CASSPRDGPYNEQFF,TGCGCCAGCAGCCCGCGGGACGGACCATACAATGAGCAGTTCTTC,TRBV4-1,TRBJ2-1,NA,NA
CASRQGGSNSPLHF,TGTGCCAGTAGGCAGGGGGGATCGAATTCACCCCTCCACTTT,TRBV19,TRBJ1-6,NA,TRBD1
CASSESGLPQETQYF,TGCGCCAGCAGTGAGTCCGGGCTACCCCAAGAGACCCAGTACTTC,TRBV10-2,TRBJ2-5,NA,NA
CASRLARVGGGNTGELFF,NA,TRBV12-2,TRBJ2-2,NA,NA
CASSDHGVPNNEQFF,TGCGCCAGCAGTGACCACGGGGTCCCCAACAATGAGCAGTTCTTC,TRBV10-1,TRBJ2-1,NA,NA
CASSSGSEQYF,TGTGCCAGCAGCTCCGGTTCCGAGCAGTACTTC,TRBV7-3,TRBJ2-7,NA,NA
CASRAGLAGGPGEQYF,TGTGCCAGCCGTGCGGGACTAGCGGGAGGGCCTGGCGAGCAGTACTTC,TRBV2,TRBJ2-7,NA,TRBD2